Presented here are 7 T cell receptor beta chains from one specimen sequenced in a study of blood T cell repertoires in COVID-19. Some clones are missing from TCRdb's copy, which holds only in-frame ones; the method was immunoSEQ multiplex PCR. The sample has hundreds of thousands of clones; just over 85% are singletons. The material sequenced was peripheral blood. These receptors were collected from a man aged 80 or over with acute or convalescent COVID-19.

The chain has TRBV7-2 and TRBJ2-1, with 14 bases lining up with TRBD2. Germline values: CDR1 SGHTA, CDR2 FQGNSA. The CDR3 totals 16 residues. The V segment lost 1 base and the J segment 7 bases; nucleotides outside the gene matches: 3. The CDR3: CASSLEGTSGSNEQFF. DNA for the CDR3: TGTGCCAGCAGCTTAGAAGGGACTAGCGGGAGTAATGAGCAGTTCTTC.

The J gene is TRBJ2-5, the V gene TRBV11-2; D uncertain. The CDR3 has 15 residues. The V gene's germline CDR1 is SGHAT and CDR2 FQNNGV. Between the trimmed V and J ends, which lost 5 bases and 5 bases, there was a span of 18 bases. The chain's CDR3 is CASSQNIWSRETQYF. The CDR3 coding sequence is TGTGCCAGCAGCCAAAACATTTGGAGTAGGGAGACCCAGTACTTC. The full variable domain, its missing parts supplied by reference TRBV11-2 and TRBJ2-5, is EAGVAQSPRYKIIEKRQSVAFWCNPISGHATLYWYQQILGQGPKLLIQFQNNGVVDDSQLPKDRFSAERLKGVDSTLKIQPAKLEDSAVYLCASSQNIWSRETQYFGPGTRLLVL.

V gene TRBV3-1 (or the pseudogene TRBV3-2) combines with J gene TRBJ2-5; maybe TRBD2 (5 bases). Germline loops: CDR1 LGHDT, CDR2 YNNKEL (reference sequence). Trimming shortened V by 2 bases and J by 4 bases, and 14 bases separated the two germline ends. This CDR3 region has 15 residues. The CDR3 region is CASSQFSEVPETQYF. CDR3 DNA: TGTGCCAGCAGCCAATTTTCGGAGGTTCCAGAGACCCAGTACTTC.

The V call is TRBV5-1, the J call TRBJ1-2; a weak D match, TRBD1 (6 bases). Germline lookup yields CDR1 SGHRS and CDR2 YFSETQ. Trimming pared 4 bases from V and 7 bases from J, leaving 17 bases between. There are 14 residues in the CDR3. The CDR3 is CASSPRQEKVGYTF. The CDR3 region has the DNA TGCGCCAGCAGCCCCCGACAGGAGAAGGTTGGCTACACCTTC.

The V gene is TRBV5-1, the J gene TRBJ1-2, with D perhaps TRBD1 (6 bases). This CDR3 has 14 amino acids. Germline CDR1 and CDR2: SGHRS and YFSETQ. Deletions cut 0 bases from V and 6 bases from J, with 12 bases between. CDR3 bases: TGCGCCAGCAGCTTGGACAGGGCATGGGATGGCTACACCTTC. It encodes CASSLDRAWDGYTF.

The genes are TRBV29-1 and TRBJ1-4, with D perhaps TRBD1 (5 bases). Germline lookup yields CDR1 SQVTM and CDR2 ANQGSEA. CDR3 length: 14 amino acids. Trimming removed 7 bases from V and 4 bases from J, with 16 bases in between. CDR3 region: CSAGAGGSNEKLFF. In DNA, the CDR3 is TGCAGCGCCGGGGCGGGAGGGAGTAATGAAAAACTGTTTTTT.

CDR3 in DNA: TGTGCCAGCAGCTTGGGCAGGGTGGGAACTGAAGCTTTCTTT. Protein sequence: CASSLGRVGTEAFF. The chain couples TRBV11-2 to TRBJ1-1, with a tentative D call TRBD1 (5 bases). This CDR3 is 14 amino acids long. Trimming took off 3 bases at V and 5 bases at J, with 13 bases between the two ends. Germline V gene lookup returns CDR1 SGHAT and CDR2 FQNNGV.